This T cell receptor (beta chain) emerged from a study of shared clonotypes between healthy human individuals. Whole-study findings and limits: Researchers sampled blood only, noting tissue repertoires likely differ. The sharing of about 5.3% of naive CD4 clonotypes was seen across several donors.

Generated by immunoSEQ multiplex PCR, the TCRdb table keeps only in-frame clones and is missing some. The profile covers 2 million to 2.5 million clones, with around 90% appearing a single time and 0.3% to 0.4% taken by the ten largest. CDR1 is SNHLY and CDR2 is FYNNEI in the germline V gene. The ends were cut back, 7 bases at V and 6 bases at J, with 12 bases in the middle. The CDR3 has 12 residues. In its sample, this clone was seen once. Its antigen is as yet unknown. The study separated CD4+ cells into CD45RA+ naive and CD45RA-negative memory subsets. The receptor's source is a man aged 18 to 35 in good health. Some clones in this sample may be carry-over from other donors' samples. The rearrangement joins TRBV2 to TRBJ1-2; a weak D match, TRBD1 (6 bases). Source material: naive CD4+ T cells from PBMCs. As for subset: CD45RA+ positively selected. CDR3 bases: TGTGCCAGCAATGACCCAGGGGATGGCTACACCTTC. This encodes CASNDPGDGYTF.